The 10 T cell receptor beta chains presented below share a single source sample, sequenced in a study of shared clonotypes between healthy human individuals. TCRdb's copy holds only in-frame clones and misses some; the assay was immunoSEQ multiplex PCR. The repertoire holds 950,000 to 1,300,000 clones, with around four fifths as singletons. Sequences were obtained from memory CD4+ T cells sorted from blood. The subset is: CD45RA-negative fraction. The receptors shown here come from a man aged 18 to 29 in good health.

CDR3 residues: CASSQAGEPKETQYF. The DNA for the CDR3 is TGTGCCAGCAGCCAAGCCGGGGAACCAAAAGAGACCCAGTACTTC. The chain couples TRBV4-2 to TRBJ2-5; maybe TRBD2 (5 bases). CDR1 is LGHNA, CDR2 YNFKEQ, per germline. Trimming took 1 base from V and 3 from J, leaving 12 bases between them. The CDR3 contains 15 residues.

The chain uses TRBV6-6 and TRBJ2-1; D call uncertain. This CDR3 region has 13 residues. V was shortened by 6 bases and J by 5 bases, with 11 bases between the two germline ends. Germline values: CDR1 MNHNY, CDR2 SVGAGI (reference sequence). The CDR3 DNA reads TGTGCCAGCAGGACTGGGCGGAACAATGAGCAGTTCTTC. Residues: CASRTGRNNEQFF.

The CDR3 DNA reads as TGTGCCAGTACTGGCTGGAGCACCGGGGAGCTGTTTTTT. It specifies CASTGWSTGELFF. J is TRBJ2-2 and V is TRBV19; no clear D gene. The germline CDR1 and CDR2 sequences are LNHDA and SQIVND (reference sequence). This CDR3 comprises 13 residues. Trimming pared 7 bases from V and 4 bases from J, leaving 10 bases between.

This clone was seen more than once but under ten times. The V call is TRBV6-5, the J call TRBJ1-2; 7 bases match TRBD1. Germline V lookup: CDR1 MNHEY, CDR2 SVGAGI. The CDR3 sequence is 13 residues long. V was clipped by 6 bases and J by 6 bases; unmatched bases: 7. The CDR3 DNA reads as TGTGCCAGCAGCCGAGACAGGGCCCATGGCTACACCTTC. Amino acids: CASSRDRAHGYTF.

This chain uses TRBV9 with TRBJ1-2; D gene uncertain. Germline V gene lookup returns CDR1 SGDLS and CDR2 YYNGEE. The CDR3 length is 15 residues. The V and J ends lost 0 bases and 4 bases respectively, with 13 bases between them. The CDR3 DNA follows: TGTGCCAGCAGCGTAGATGGTTCGGGTTCCTATGGCTACACCTTC. Translation gives CASSVDGSGSYGYTF.

This clone was counted a single time. The gene calls are TRBV27 and TRBJ1-6; 8 bases agree with TRBD1. The germline V gene has CDR1 MNHEY and CDR2 SMNVEV (reference sequence). The CDR3 has 18 amino acids. J lost 7 bases, V lost 2 bases, and 13 bases had no gene match. The CDR3 DNA reads as TGTGCCAGCAGTTTAGAAAAGAGATCGACAGGGGCGAATTCACCCCTCCACTTT. Translating gives CASSLEKRSTGANSPLHF.

Comments on this clone: The same CDR3 arises from other DNA sequences in this sample as well. This chain uses TRBV29-1 with TRBJ2-3, with a tentative D call TRBD1 (6 bases). V lost 2 bases and J 3 bases, leaving 6 bases between the germline ends. The CDR3 is made up of 12 amino acids. Germline CDR1 and CDR2: SQVTM and ANQGSEA. CDR3 sequence reads: CSVERGTDTQYF. DNA of the CDR3: TGCAGCGTTGAAAGGGGGACAGATACGCAGTATTTT.

This rearrangement joins TRBV5-1 to TRBJ1-1, with 10 bases lining up with TRBD1. The germline V gene has CDR1 SGHRS and CDR2 YFSETQ. This CDR3 contains 14 residues. The trim removed 5 bases at V and 6 bases at J, leaving 7 bases unmatched. The CDR3 DNA sequence: TGCGCCAGCAGGACCGGGACAGGGGTGTCTGAAGCTTTCTTT. Protein sequence: CASRTGTGVSEAFF.

The genes are TRBV10-3 and TRBJ2-7; 8 bases are a match to TRBD1. Germline CDR1 is ENHRY and CDR2 is SYGVKD. J lost 2 bases, V lost 2 bases, and 11 bases had no gene match. This CDR3 has 17 residues. CDR3 sequence: CAISETTGQGHPYEQYF. The CDR3 DNA follows: TGTGCCATCAGTGAGACCACCGGACAGGGACATCCCTACGAGCAGTACTTC.

This clone was detected only a few times. This sequence is one base from a far larger clone and is likely a read error. The CDR3 DNA reads TGTGCCAGCAGTTCCGGGACAGCGAACACTGAAGCTTTCTTT. It codes for CASSSGTANTEAFF. The rearrangement links TRBV28 to TRBJ1-1; TRBD1 matches at 7 bases. This CDR3 contains 14 residues. CDR1 is MDHEN and CDR2 is SYDVKM in the germline V gene. Trimming removed 4 bases from V and 1 base from J; junction bases left unmatched: 3. Looking up the rest from reference TRBV28 and TRBJ1-1 gives the full variable domain: DVKVTQSSRYLVKRTGEKVFLECVQDMDHENMFWYRQDPGLGLRLIYFSYDVKMKEKGDIPEGYSVSREKKERFSLILESASTNQTSMYLCASSSGTANTEAFFGQGTRLTVV.